Below, 11 T cell receptor beta chains from the same sample are listed, as sequenced in a study of T cell responses to AZD1222 COVID-19 vaccine. Libraries were prepared by immunoSEQ multiplex PCR; TCRdb keeps only in-frame clonotypes and omits some of them. The sample lists 100,000 to 150,000 clones, about 85% occurring once. The sequences come from peripheral blood, collected 28 days after the second AZD1222 dose. These receptors came from an adult who received the AZD1222 COVID-19 vaccine.

J is TRBJ2-7 and V is TRBV28; D is perhaps TRBD1 (6 bases). From germline, CDR1 is MDHEN and CDR2 SYDVKM. Between the trimmed V and J ends, which lost 7 bases and 5 bases, there was a span of 18 bases. This CDR3 region has 14 residues. The CDR3 protein is CASTPTTGPHEQYF. CDR3 nucleotides: TGTGCCAGCACCCCCACAACAGGGCCCCACGAGCAGTACTTC.

The V call is TRBV4-3, the J call TRBJ2-3; TRBD2 matches 7 bases. This CDR3 region has 15 residues. CDR1 and CDR2 (germline): LGHNA, YSLEER. V shed 1 base and J 3 bases; nucleotides not matched to a gene: 4. The CDR3 sequence is CASSQGLARTDTQYF. CDR3 DNA: TGCGCCAGCAGCCAAGGACTAGCAAGGACAGATACGCAGTATTTT.

The chain recombines TRBV4-1 with TRBJ2-5; either TRBD1 or TRBD2 may supply D (5 bases each). V was clipped by 1 base and J by 4 bases, with 10 bases between them. Germline CDR1 and CDR2: MGHRA and YSYEKL. The CDR3 runs to 14 residues. The CDR3: CASSQVEGSETQYF. CDR3 nucleotides: TGCGCCAGCAGCCAAGTCGAGGGGTCAGAGACCCAGTACTTC.

The chain uses TRBV5-1 and TRBJ2-1; a possible D gene is TRBD2 (7 bases). Germline V CDR1 and CDR2: SGHRS, YFSETQ. V was pared by 1 base and J by 0 bases, with 14 bases between. The CDR3 spans 17 residues. CDR3: CASSLQGTTSSYNEQFF. In DNA, the CDR3 is TGCGCCAGCAGCTTGCAGGGGACTACCAGCTCCTACAATGAGCAGTTCTTC.

The V and J genes are TRBV28 and TRBJ2-7; D is possibly TRBD1 (6 bases). The CDR3 is 13 residues long. Germline-derived CDR1 and CDR2 are MDHEN and SYDVKM. The germline V and J ends were trimmed by 9 bases and 2 bases, with 14 bases remaining between them. The CDR3 sequence: CASEQGGTYEQYF. The CDR3 DNA follows: TGTGCCAGTGAACAGGGTGGGACCTACGAGCAGTACTTC.

The V call is TRBV6-5, the J call TRBJ2-7; D may be TRBD1 or TRBD2 (6 bases each). V shed 8 bases and J shed 2 bases, with 13 bases lying between them. CDR1 and CDR2 (germline): MNHEY, SVGAGI. This CDR3 comprises 13 residues. CDR3 DNA: TGTGCCAGCTTAGTAGGGGGGACCTACGAGCAGTACTTC. Residues: CASLVGGTYEQYF.

This rearrangement joins TRBV3-1 (or the pseudogene TRBV3-2) to TRBJ1-6, with TRBD1 identical over 7 bases. The CDR3 runs to 14 residues. The germline gives CDR1 LGHDT, CDR2 YNNKEL (reference sequence). With 7 bases clipped from V and 7 bases from J, the junction kept 7 bases outside the gene matches. The DNA of the CDR3 is TGTGCCAGCAACCTGGGACAGATAAATTCACCCCTCCACTTT. Encoded protein: CASNLGQINSPLHF.

The V and J genes are TRBV7-6 and TRBJ2-2, with 11 bases identical to TRBD2. Per germline, CDR1 SGHVS and CDR2 FNYEAQ. The junction had 4 bases not matched to a gene; V was cut back by 4 bases and J by 3 bases. The CDR3 contains 16 residues. DNA for the CDR3: TGTGCCAGCAGCTCACTGGGACTAGCGGACACCGGGGAGCTGTTTTTT. It encodes CASSSLGLADTGELFF. The full variable domain, completed using reference TRBV7-6 and TRBJ2-2, is GAGVSQSPRYKVTKRGQDVALRCDPISGHVSLYWYRQALGQGPEFLTYFNYEAQQDKSGLPNDRFSAERPEGSISTLTIQRTEQRDSAMYRCASSSLGLADTGELFFGEGSRLTVL.

V is TRBV15 and J is TRBJ2-2, with TRBD2 as a possible D gene (5 bases). The V and J ends lost 4 bases and 1 base respectively, with 10 bases between them. The length of the CDR3 is 15 residues. CDR1 and CDR2 (germline): LNHNV, YYDKDF (reference sequence). This chain's CDR3 is CATSTKSGNTGELFF. CDR3 nucleotides: TGTGCCACCAGCACGAAGAGCGGGAACACCGGGGAGCTGTTTTTT. The complete variable domain, with remaining parts taken from reference TRBV15 and TRBJ2-2, reads DAMVIQNPRYQVTQFGKPVTLSCSQTLNHNVMYWYQQKSSQAPKLLFHYYDKDFNNEADTPDNFQSRRPNTSFCFLDIRSPGLGDTAMYLCATSTKSGNTGELFFGEGSRLTVL.

This clone was detected once. The CDR3 is CASSVGPPAGELFF. The DNA for the CDR3 is TGTGCCAGCAGCGTAGGTCCCCCAGCCGGGGAGCTGTTTTTT. The chain couples TRBV9 to TRBJ2-2, with D unclear. Between the trimmed V and J ends, which lost 0 bases and 6 bases, there was a span of 9 bases. The CDR3 covers 14 residues. Per germline, CDR1 SGDLS and CDR2 YYNGEE.

The rearrangement uses TRBV5-1 and TRBJ2-2; D possibly corresponds to TRBD2 (6 bases). The CDR3 runs to 16 residues. V gave up 3 bases and J gave up 5 bases, with 17 bases separating them. Germline V gene lookup returns CDR1 SGHRS and CDR2 YFSETQ. The CDR3 spells CASSSTGLAGTGELFF. For the CDR3, the DNA is TGCGCCAGCAGCTCCACGGGACTGGCGGGGACCGGGGAGCTGTTTTTT.